This T cell receptor beta chain was identified during a study of CD8 T cells in ankylosing spondylitis (dated by TCRdb to about 2017). Study-wide context: The study set out to find disease-linked TCR variants by profiling T cell receptor beta repertoires in ankylosing spondylitis patients and healthy donors. In total, the full study cohort was made up of some 110 healthy donors and approximately 27 ankylosing spondylitis patients. Peripheral blood was sampled, and synovial fluid was also collected from ankylosing spondylitis patients. Study-level results and caveats: Some motif variants were previously reported in synovial fluid and blood of reactive arthritis patients, suggesting common disease-initiation mechanisms. Significant enrichment of the disease-linked clones was reported in matched synovial fluid samples from ankylosing spondylitis patients. A TCR beta motif of about 8 highly homologous amino acid variants appeared characteristic of blood from ankylosing spondylitis patients. The disease-linked clones showed a CD8+ phenotype and occurred at relatively low frequencies in peripheral blood.

This clonotype was recorded many times. Its antigen is not yet known. Nothing much larger sits one base from this clone, and base qualities are not available. Sequencing took place on an Illumina HiSeq 2500. TCR beta libraries were prepared by quantitative 5'-RACE with molecular barcodes. Per the source publication's procedure: To identify disease-linked TCR variants, a new computational method was used, one built on a probabilistic model of VDJ rearrangement. The raw public data were reprocessed by TCRdb itself: fastp quality trimming at Q25, MiXCR clonotype calling, in-frame beta chains only. Each entry is one CDR3 protein sequence, shown with its most common DNA and genes. The V and J calls here are based on TCRdb, not the publication. Counted in this sample were some 130,000 distinct CDR3 sequences; approximately 7.4% of them appeared once. The ten biggest clones cover over 10% of the sample. Based on the germline V gene (reference sequence), the CDR1 and CDR2 sequences are DFQATT and SNEGSKA. The CDR3 sequence holds 14 residues, the cysteine and phenylalanine included. Just the 42-base CDR3 DNA is kept, in frame starting at base 1. For this chain, trimming is 6 bases at the V end and 5 bases at the J end, and the number of junction bases without a gene match is 4.

The sequenced sample consisted of blood, either unsorted or a sorted T cell fraction (not recorded which). This clonotype was sampled from a female donor with ankylosing spondylitis or in good health (not recorded which). The chain uses TRBV20-1 and TRBJ2-3, and TRBD2 matches 14 of the central bases. The CDR3: CSAGTSGGKDTQYF. The DNA sequence reads TGCAGTGCCGGGACTAGCGGGGGAAAAGATACGCAGTATTTT.